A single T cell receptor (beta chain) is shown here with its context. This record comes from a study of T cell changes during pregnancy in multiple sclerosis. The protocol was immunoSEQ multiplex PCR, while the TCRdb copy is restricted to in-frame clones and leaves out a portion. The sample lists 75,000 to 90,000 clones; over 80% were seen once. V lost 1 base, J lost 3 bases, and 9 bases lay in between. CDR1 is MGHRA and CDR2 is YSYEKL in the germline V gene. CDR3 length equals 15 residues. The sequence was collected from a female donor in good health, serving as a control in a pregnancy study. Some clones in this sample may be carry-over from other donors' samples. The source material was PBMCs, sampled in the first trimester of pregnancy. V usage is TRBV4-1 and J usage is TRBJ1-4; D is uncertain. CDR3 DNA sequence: TGCGCCAGCAGCCAAGTCCCAGGTCCTAATGAAAAACTGTTTTTT. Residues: CASSQVPGPNEKLFF.